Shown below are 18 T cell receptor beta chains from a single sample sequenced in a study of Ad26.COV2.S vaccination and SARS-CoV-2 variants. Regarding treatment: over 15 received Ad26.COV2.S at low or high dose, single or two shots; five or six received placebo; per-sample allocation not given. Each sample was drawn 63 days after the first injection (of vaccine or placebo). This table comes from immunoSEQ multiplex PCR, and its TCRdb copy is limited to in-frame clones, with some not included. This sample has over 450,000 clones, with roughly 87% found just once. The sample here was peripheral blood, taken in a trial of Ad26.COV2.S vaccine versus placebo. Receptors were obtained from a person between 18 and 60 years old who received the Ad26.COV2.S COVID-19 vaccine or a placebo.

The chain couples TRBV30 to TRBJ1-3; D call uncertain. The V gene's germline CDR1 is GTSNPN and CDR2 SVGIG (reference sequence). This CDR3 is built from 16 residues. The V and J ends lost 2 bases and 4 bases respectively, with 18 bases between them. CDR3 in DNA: TGTGCCTGGAGTCGTCTAACGGGATCTTGGGGAAACACCATATATTTT. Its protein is CAWSRLTGSWGNTIYF.

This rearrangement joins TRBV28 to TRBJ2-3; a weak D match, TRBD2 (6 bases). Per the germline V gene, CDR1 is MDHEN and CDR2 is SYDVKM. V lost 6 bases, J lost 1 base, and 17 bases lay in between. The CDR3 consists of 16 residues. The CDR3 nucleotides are TGTGCCAGCAGGCGCCGACTAGTTCTTCGCACAGATACGCAGTATTTT. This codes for CASRRRLVLRTDTQYF.

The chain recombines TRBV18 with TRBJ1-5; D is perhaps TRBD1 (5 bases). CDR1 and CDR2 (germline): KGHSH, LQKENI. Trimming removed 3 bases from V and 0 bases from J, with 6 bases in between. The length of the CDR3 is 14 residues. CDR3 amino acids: CASSPDNSNQPQHF. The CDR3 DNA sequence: TGTGCCAGCTCACCGGACAATAGCAATCAGCCCCAGCATTTT.

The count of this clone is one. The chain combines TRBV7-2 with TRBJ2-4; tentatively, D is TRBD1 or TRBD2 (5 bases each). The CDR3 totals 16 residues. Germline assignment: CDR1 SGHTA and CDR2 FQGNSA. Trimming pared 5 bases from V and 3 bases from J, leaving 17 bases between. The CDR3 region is CASSRGEGVGKNIQYF. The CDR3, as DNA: TGTGCCAGCAGCAGGGGAGAAGGGGTGGGCAAAAACATTCAGTACTTC.

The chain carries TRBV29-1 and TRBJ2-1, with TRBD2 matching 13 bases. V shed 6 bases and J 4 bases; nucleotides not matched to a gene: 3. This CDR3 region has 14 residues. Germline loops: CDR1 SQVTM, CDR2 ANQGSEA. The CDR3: CSVTGLAGYNEQFF. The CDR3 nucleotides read TGCAGCGTGACGGGACTAGCGGGATACAATGAGCAGTTCTTC.

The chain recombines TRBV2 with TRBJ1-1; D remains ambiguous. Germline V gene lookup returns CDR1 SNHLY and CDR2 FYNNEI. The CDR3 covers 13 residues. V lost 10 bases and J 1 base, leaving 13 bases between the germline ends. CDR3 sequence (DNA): TGTGCCACCTCAAATGAGGGGAACACTGAAGCTTTCTTT. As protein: CATSNEGNTEAFF.

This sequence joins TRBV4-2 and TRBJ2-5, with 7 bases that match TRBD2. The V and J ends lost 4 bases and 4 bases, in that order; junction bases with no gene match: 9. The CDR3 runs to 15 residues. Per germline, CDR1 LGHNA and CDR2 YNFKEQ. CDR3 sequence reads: CASSPRRGVGETQYF. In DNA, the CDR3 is TGTGCCAGCAGCCCTCGACGGGGGGTAGGAGAGACCCAGTACTTC.

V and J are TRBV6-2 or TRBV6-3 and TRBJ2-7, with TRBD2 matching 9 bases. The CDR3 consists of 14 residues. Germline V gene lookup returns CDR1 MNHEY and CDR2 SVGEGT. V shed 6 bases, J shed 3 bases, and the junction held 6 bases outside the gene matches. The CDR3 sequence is CASSQGTSSYEQYF. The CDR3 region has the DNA TGTGCCAGCAGCCAAGGGACTAGCAGCTACGAGCAGTACTTC.

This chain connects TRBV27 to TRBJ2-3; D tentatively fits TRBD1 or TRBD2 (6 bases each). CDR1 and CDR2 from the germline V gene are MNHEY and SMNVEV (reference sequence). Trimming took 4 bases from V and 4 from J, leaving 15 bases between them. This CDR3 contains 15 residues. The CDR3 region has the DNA TGTGCCAGCAGTTCAAGGGGGGCTTCCCCAGATACGCAGTATTTT. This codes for CASSSRGASPDTQYF.

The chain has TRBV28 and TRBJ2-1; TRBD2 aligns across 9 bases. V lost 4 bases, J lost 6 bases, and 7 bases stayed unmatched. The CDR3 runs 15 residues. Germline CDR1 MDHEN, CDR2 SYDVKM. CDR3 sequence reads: CASSSLAGLRNEQFF. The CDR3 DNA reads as TGTGCCAGCAGTTCCCTAGCGGGGTTACGCAATGAGCAGTTCTTC.

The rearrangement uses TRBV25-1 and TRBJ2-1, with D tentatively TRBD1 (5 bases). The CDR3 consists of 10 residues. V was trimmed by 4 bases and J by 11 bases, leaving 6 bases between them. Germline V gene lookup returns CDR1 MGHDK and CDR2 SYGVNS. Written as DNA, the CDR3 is TGTGCCAGCAGTGCAGGGCAGCAGTTCTTC. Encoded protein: CASSAGQQFF.

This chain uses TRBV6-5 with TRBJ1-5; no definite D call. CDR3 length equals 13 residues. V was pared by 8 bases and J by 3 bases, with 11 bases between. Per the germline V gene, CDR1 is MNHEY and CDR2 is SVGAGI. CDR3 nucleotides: TGTGCCAGCCGCCCCTCCTACAATCAGCCCCAGCATTTT. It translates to CASRPSYNQPQHF.

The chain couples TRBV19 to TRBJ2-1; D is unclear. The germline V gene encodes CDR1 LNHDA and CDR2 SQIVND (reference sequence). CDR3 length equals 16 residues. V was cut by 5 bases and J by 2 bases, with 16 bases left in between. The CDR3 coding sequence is TGTGCCAGTAGTTTGGGGATTCAGCTCACCTACAATGAGCAGTTCTTC. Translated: CASSLGIQLTYNEQFF. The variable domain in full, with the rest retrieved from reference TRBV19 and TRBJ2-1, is DGGITQSPKYLFRKEGQNVTLSCEQNLNHDAMYWYRQDPGQGLRLIYYSQIVNDFQKGDIAEGYSVSREKKESFPLTVTSAQKNPTAFYLCASSLGIQLTYNEQFFGPGTRLTVL.

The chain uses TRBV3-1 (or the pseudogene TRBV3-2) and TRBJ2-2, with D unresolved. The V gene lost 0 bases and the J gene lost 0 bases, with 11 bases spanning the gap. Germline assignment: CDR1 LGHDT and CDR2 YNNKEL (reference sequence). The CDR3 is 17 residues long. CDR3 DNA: TGTGCCAGCAGCCAAGAGGGCAGGACGACGAACACCGGGGAGCTGTTTTTT. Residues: CASSQEGRTTNTGELFF.

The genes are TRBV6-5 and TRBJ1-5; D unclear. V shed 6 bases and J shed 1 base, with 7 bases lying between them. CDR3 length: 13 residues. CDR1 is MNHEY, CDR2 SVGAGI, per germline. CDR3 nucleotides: TGTGCCAGCAGGGGAGGGAGCAATCAGCCCCAGCATTTT. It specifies CASRGGSNQPQHF.

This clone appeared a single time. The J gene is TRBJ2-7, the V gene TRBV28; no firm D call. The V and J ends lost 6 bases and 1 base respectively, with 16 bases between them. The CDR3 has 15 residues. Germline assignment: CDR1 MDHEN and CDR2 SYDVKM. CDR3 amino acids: CASSLVGSRSYEQYF. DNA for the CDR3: TGTGCCAGCAGCTTGGTCGGCAGTAGGTCCTACGAGCAGTACTTC.

The CDR3: CASSPSIDSYTEAFF. The CDR3 DNA is TGTGCCAGTAGTCCAAGCATCGACAGCTACACTGAAGCTTTCTTT. This chain uses TRBV19 with TRBJ1-1; the D gene is possibly TRBD1 (5 bases). This CDR3 region has 15 residues. Trimming removed 5 bases from V and 3 bases from J, with 16 bases in between. Per the germline V gene, CDR1 is LNHDA and CDR2 is SQIVND (reference sequence).

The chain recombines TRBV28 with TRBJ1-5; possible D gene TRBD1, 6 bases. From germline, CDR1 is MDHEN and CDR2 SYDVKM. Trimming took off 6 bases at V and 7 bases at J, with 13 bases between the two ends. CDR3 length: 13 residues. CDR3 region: CASSPDRSQPQHF. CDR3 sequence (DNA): TGTGCCAGCAGCCCAGACAGGTCCCAGCCCCAGCATTTT.